The source of this T cell receptor beta chain is a study of blood T cell repertoires in COVID-19. Overall study context: T cells, B-cell-depleted T cells, or PBMCs supplied cDNA or gDNA.

Profiled with immunoSEQ multiplex PCR; TCRdb holds only in-frame clones, not every one. The data contain around 170,000 clones, under 85% of them singletons. CDR3 length equals 16 residues. V lost 4 bases and J lost 1; bases outside the gene matches: 9. Germline V lookup: CDR1 SGHNT, CDR2 YYREEE (reference sequence). The sample holds a few counts of this clone. The sequencing input was peripheral blood. The sequence derives from a woman aged 70 to 79 with COVID-19, enrolled during active disease. The chain is built from TRBV5-4 and TRBJ1-1; 8 positions agree with TRBD1. The CDR3 spells CASSGRQQGGNTEAFF. CDR3 DNA sequence: TGTGCCAGCAGCGGAAGACAACAGGGGGGGAACACTGAAGCTTTCTTT.